This TCR beta chain comes out of a study of blood T cell repertoires in COVID-19. Here immunoSEQ multiplex PCR was the method, and the copy in TCRdb shows in-frame clones only, minus some. Of some 140,000 clones detected, 70% to 80% appear once; the ten largest clones hold less than 5%. Germline V CDR1 and CDR2: SGHNT, YYREEE (reference sequence). This CDR3 region has 14 residues. With 2 bases removed from V and 6 bases from J, the gap between germline ends came to 14 bases. The sequencing sample was made of peripheral blood. The gene calls are TRBV5-4 and TRBJ1-1, with D possibly being TRBD1 (6 bases). The origin of this receptor is a woman aged 70 to 79 with COVID-19, enrolled during active disease. The CDR3 DNA reads TGTGCCAGCAGCTTAGCAGGGGCGGGGGCTGAAGCTTTCTTT. Its protein is CASSLAGAGAEAFF.